This entry concerns a single T cell receptor (beta chain). This entry is derived from a study of immune cell composition in non-small cell lung cancer. Profiled with immunoSEQ multiplex PCR; TCRdb holds only in-frame clones, not every one. The sample consists of about 2,500 clones, roughly 77% of them appearing once. The CDR3 contains 19 residues. Germline V gives CDR1 MDHEN, CDR2 SYDVKM. The normal lung sample lay at least 3 cm, and maximally far, from the tumour. The V gene is TRBV28, the J gene TRBJ2-7; 8 bases line up with TRBD2. Sequencing was performed on non-adjacent lung tissue. This TCR came from a human donor with non-small cell lung cancer. The CDR3 bases are TGTGTCTCCCTGGCGGCGAGACCCCGGCTACAGCGGGAGCTGGACGAGCAGTACTTC. Translation gives CVSLAARPRLQRELDEQYF.